The 15 T cell receptor beta chains presented below share a single source sample, sequenced in a study of identical twins. TCRdb redid the calling of the 5' RACE reads with MiXCR, one entry per CDR3 protein. This table holds 550,000 to 800,000 distinct CDR3 sequences, roughly 7.1% found once. This same sample was also taken into another study, of yellow fever vaccine responses in identical twins.

The material sequenced was PBMCs. The receptors shown here come from a woman under 30 in good health.

The chain links TRBV12-3 or TRBV12-4 to TRBJ2-7; 16 nucleotides line up with TRBD2. This CDR3 region has 17 residues. V lost 6 bases and J lost 9; bases outside the gene matches: 14. CDR3 protein: CASRYTAGTSGRAVQYF. The CDR3 bases are TGTGCCAGCAGGTACACCGCCGGGACTAGCGGGAGGGCCGTGCAGTACTTC.

This clonotype has more than one count but fewer than ten. The CDR3 DNA reads TGTGCCAGCAGCTTAGGAGGGCCAGCCCAAGAGACCCAGTACTTC. This translates into CASSLGGPAQETQYF. The gene calls are TRBV7-9 and TRBJ2-5, with D maybe TRBD2 (5 bases). Germline CDR1 SEHNR, CDR2 FQNEAQ (reference sequence). Trimming took off 1 base at V and 1 base at J, with 10 bases between the two ends. The CDR3 is 15 amino acids.

The rearrangement uses TRBV27 and TRBJ2-5; weak D call: TRBD2 (6 bases). The CDR3 totals 13 residues. The V gene's germline CDR1 is MNHEY and CDR2 SMNVEV (reference sequence). V lost 2 bases to trimming and J lost 7 bases, with 11 bases between them. CDR3 bases: TGTGCCAGCAGTTTAGGAGGGGTGGGGACCCAGTACTTC. This gives the protein CASSLGGVGTQYF.

In this sample, this clonotype turned up many times. V usage is TRBV5-1 and J usage is TRBJ2-1; D is possibly TRBD2 (6 bases). Between the trimmed V and J ends, which lost 4 bases and 9 bases, there was a span of 23 bases. Germline-derived CDR1 and CDR2 are SGHRS and YFSETQ. CDR3 size: 16 residues. CDR3 sequence (DNA): TGCGCCAGCAGCAATTTTGACGCGGACGGGGGAAGTGAGCAGTTCTTC. It yields the protein CASSNFDADGGSEQFF.

This clonotype has only a few counts. V gene TRBV11-2 combines with J gene TRBJ2-3; D unclear. The germline V gene encodes CDR1 SGHAT and CDR2 FQNNGV. V was pared by 2 bases and J by 1 base, with 19 bases between. The CDR3 spans 18 residues. CDR3 sequence reads: CASSLTPESQVGTDTQYF. The CDR3, as DNA: TGTGCCAGCAGCTTAACCCCGGAGTCTCAAGTGGGCACAGATACGCAGTATTTT.

CDR3 coding DNA: TGCAGCGTTGACGGATTGGGACAGAACTATGGCTACACCTTC. Its protein is CSVDGLGQNYGYTF. The J gene is TRBJ1-2, the V gene TRBV29-1, with 7 bases that match TRBD1. Germline CDR1 reads SQVTM; CDR2 reads ANQGSEA. Trimming cost V 3 bases and J 2 bases; bases outside gene matches: 6. The CDR3 contains 14 residues.

The gene calls are TRBV5-1 and TRBJ2-7, with TRBD1 matching over 10 bases. V shed 5 bases, J shed 4 bases, and the junction held 6 bases outside the gene matches. The CDR3 length is 14 residues. Germline assignment: CDR1 SGHRS and CDR2 YFSETQ. This CDR3 reads CASRPGQGLYEQYF. The CDR3, as DNA: TGCGCCAGCAGACCGGGACAGGGGTTATACGAGCAGTACTTC. Supplemented by reference TRBV5-1 and TRBJ2-7, the full variable domain reads KAGVTQTPRYLIKTRGQQVTLSCSPISGHRSVSWYQQTPGQGLQFLFEYFSETQRNKGNFPGRFSGRQFSNSRSEMNVSTLELGDSALYLCASRPGQGLYEQYFGPGTRLTVT.

This clonotype came up a few times. The chain has TRBV20-1 and TRBJ2-3, with unresolved D. The germline V gene encodes CDR1 DFQATT and CDR2 SNEGSKA (reference sequence). V was cut by 0 bases and J by 0 bases, with 10 bases left in between. The CDR3 has 15 residues. CDR3 sequence (DNA): TGCAGTGCTAGAGAAACTGACACCAGCACAGATACGCAGTATTTT. The encoded protein is CSARETDTSTDTQYF.

This chain connects TRBV5-1 to TRBJ2-5; the match to TRBD1 covers 9 bases. Looked up from germline, CDR1 is SGHRS and CDR2 is YFSETQ. V dropped 4 bases and J dropped 4; count of bases not matched to a gene: 11. This CDR3 has 16 residues. The CDR3 reads CASSHEYRGLLETQYF. The CDR3 DNA reads as TGCGCCAGCAGCCATGAATACAGGGGGCTATTAGAGACCCAGTACTTC.

At least ten counts were recorded for this clonotype. V gene TRBV12-3 or TRBV12-4 combines with J gene TRBJ2-3; D is undetermined. CDR3 length: 13 residues. Trimming removed 0 bases from V and 4 bases from J, with 5 bases in between. CDR3 DNA sequence: TGTGCCAGCAGTTTAGCGCTCTCAGATACGCAGTATTTT. Translation gives CASSLALSDTQYF.

V usage is TRBV15 and J usage is TRBJ1-5; no definite D call. The V end was cut by 3 bases, the J end by 7 bases, with 16 bases between. Germline V CDR1 and CDR2: LNHNV, YYDKDF (reference sequence). The CDR3 sequence is 15 residues long. CDR3 amino acids: CATSRDSAGFQPQHF. The CDR3 DNA follows: TGTGCCACCAGCAGGGACTCGGCGGGGTTCCAGCCCCAGCATTTT.

The J gene is TRBJ1-4, the V gene TRBV6-1, with D possibly TRBD1 on 6 matching bases. The germline gives CDR1 MNHNS, CDR2 SASEGT. Trimming removed 6 bases at V and 2 bases at J, with 10 bases between. The CDR3 has 14 residues. CDR3 sequence (DNA): TGTGCCAGCAGAGCCGACAGGACTAATGAAAAACTGTTTTTT. Translating gives CASRADRTNEKLFF.

This clonotype has a handful of counts. V is TRBV6-1 and J is TRBJ1-2, with TRBD1 identical over 7 bases. The CDR3 extends over 15 amino acids. CDR1 MNHNS and CDR2 SASEGT come from the germline V gene. Trimming removed 6 bases from V and 1 base from J; junction bases left unmatched: 8. The DNA of the CDR3 is TGTGCCAGCAGCCTGGGTAGGGGGCGTAACTATGGCTACACCTTC. This translates into CASSLGRGRNYGYTF.

A few counts support this clonotype. The chain joins TRBV18 to TRBJ2-3; 13 bases align to TRBD2. V dropped 3 bases and J dropped 6; count of bases not matched to a gene: 15. CDR1 is KGHSH and CDR2 is LQKENI in the germline V gene. The CDR3 runs 19 residues. The CDR3 nucleotides are TGTGCCAGCTCACCCTTCGGGACTAGCGGGACCTCTGCACCGGATACGCAGTATTTT. It specifies CASSPFGTSGTSAPDTQYF. The entire variable domain, with the rest obtained from reference TRBV18 and TRBJ2-3, is as follows: NAGVMQNPRHLVRRRGQEARLRCSPMKGHSHVYWYRQLPEEGLKFMVYLQKENIIDESGMPKERFSAEFPKEGPSILRIQQVVRGDSAAYFCASSPFGTSGTSAPDTQYFGPGTRLTVL.

The V gene is TRBV12-3 or TRBV12-4, the J gene TRBJ2-3; no reliable D call. CDR3 length: 14 amino acids. The V and J ends lost 2 bases and 8 bases respectively, with 14 bases between them. CDR3 sequence: CASSLFGALGTQYF. In DNA, the CDR3 is TGTGCCAGCAGTTTATTCGGAGCACTTGGTACGCAGTATTTT.